One and the same sample provided the 16 T cell receptor beta chains below, sequenced in a study of blood T cell repertoires in COVID-19. Profiled with immunoSEQ multiplex PCR; TCRdb holds only in-frame clones, not every one. The repertoire includes some 80,000 clones, approximately 90% of them detected once, and approximately 20% sits in the top ten. The sample taken for sequencing was peripheral blood. These receptors originate from a human donor in a cohort sampled during active COVID-19.

This clone occurred once. This chain links TRBV6-1 with TRBJ2-3, with D unresolved. CDR3 length equals 15 residues. Germline assignment: CDR1 MNHNS and CDR2 SASEGT. The ends were cut back, 2 bases at V and 0 bases at J, with 9 bases in the middle. The CDR3 region is CASSEWAGSTDTQYF. Written as DNA, the CDR3 is TGTGCCAGCAGTGAATGGGCAGGCAGCACAGATACGCAGTATTTT.

This clone was counted a single time. The chain uses TRBV20-1 and TRBJ2-3; D remains ambiguous. Germline lookup yields CDR1 DFQATT and CDR2 SNEGSKA (reference sequence). V was trimmed by 6 bases and J by 9 bases, leaving 7 bases between them. The length of the CDR3 is 9 residues. The CDR3 DNA sequence: TGCAGTGCCACTGAGACGCAGTATTTT. Translation: CSATETQYF.

The rearrangement uses TRBV7-9 and TRBJ1-2, with 10 bases that match TRBD1. CDR1 is SEHNR and CDR2 is FQNEAQ in the germline V gene (reference sequence). The trim removed 4 bases at V and 8 bases at J, leaving 1 base unmatched. The CDR3 runs to 12 residues. The CDR3 loop reads CASSWDRGGYTF. CDR3 coding DNA: TGTGCCAGCAGCTGGGACAGGGGAGGCTACACCTTC.

The V call is TRBV10-3, the J call TRBJ2-1, with 7 bases identical to TRBD1. J was trimmed by 6 bases and V by 6 bases; bases with no gene match: 11. The CDR3 contains 15 residues. Germline CDR1 ENHRY, CDR2 SYGVKD. The CDR3 is CAISRGTERGNEQFF. CDR3 DNA: TGTGCCATCAGCAGAGGGACAGAGAGGGGCAATGAGCAGTTCTTC.

The chain uses TRBV7-9 and TRBJ2-3; TRBD1 aligns across 11 bases. Trimming removed 5 bases from V and 1 base from J; junction bases left unmatched: 11. The length of the CDR3 is 18 residues. Germline loops: CDR1 SEHNR, CDR2 FQNEAQ (reference sequence). Written as DNA, the CDR3 is TGTGCCAGCAGCCCGGGACAGGGGGTGTACAGTGGCACAGATACGCAGTATTTT. Encoded protein: CASSPGQGVYSGTDTQYF.

The rearrangement uses TRBV6-5 and TRBJ2-7; 7 bases map to TRBD1. V was clipped by 0 bases and J by 4 bases; unmatched bases: 6. The germline gives CDR1 MNHEY, CDR2 SVGAGI. The CDR3 has 15 residues. DNA of the CDR3: TGTGCCAGCAGTTACTCGGCAGGGGGAGCTTACGAGCAGTACTTC. It specifies CASSYSAGGAYEQYF.

CDR3 nucleotide sequence: TGTGCCAGCAGCTTAGGGGGAGGCTATGGCTACACCTTC. Protein sequence: CASSLGGGYGYTF. The rearrangement joins TRBV7-3 to TRBJ1-2; weak D call: TRBD1 (5 bases). CDR1 is SGHTA, CDR2 FQGTGA, per germline. CDR3 length: 13 amino acids. The V gene lost 2 bases and the J gene lost 4 bases, with 8 bases spanning the gap.

This rearrangement joins TRBV2 to TRBJ2-7, with 7 bases lining up with TRBD1. The CDR3 totals 14 residues. With 5 bases clipped from V and 6 bases from J, the junction kept 10 bases outside the gene matches. CDR1 is SNHLY, CDR2 FYNNEI, per germline. CDR3 sequence (DNA): TGTGCCAGCAGTATCTCACAGGGGTACGTCGAGCAGTACTTC. Protein sequence: CASSISQGYVEQYF.

The chain combines TRBV3-1 (or the pseudogene TRBV3-2) with TRBJ2-5, with 8 bases that match TRBD2. CDR1 is LGHDT and CDR2 is YNNKEL in the germline V gene (reference sequence). The CDR3 has 16 amino acids. V lost 0 bases, J lost 2 bases, and 5 bases stayed unmatched. The CDR3 DNA reads as TGTGCCAGCAGCCAAGAAGGCATAGCGGGGCAAGAGACCCAGTACTTC. Translation: CASSQEGIAGQETQYF.

This clone was seen only once. The CDR3 reads CASRFDRAGNTIYF. CDR3 in DNA: TGTGCCAGCAGATTCGACAGGGCTGGAAACACCATATATTTT. This chain connects TRBV6-5 to TRBJ1-3; 7 bases are a match to TRBD1. The V gene's germline CDR1 is MNHEY and CDR2 SVGAGI. CDR3 size: 14 residues. V lost 6 bases, J lost 2 bases, and 4 bases stayed unmatched.

This rearrangement joins TRBV5-1 to TRBJ2-1, with TRBD2 identical over 7 bases. CDR3 length: 14 amino acids. Germline V gene lookup returns CDR1 SGHRS and CDR2 YFSETQ. V shed 5 bases, J shed 6 bases, and the junction held 8 bases outside the gene matches. This chain's CDR3 is CASRPPGGPNEQFF. For the CDR3, the DNA is TGCGCCAGCAGGCCCCCGGGAGGCCCCAATGAGCAGTTCTTC.

The chain employs TRBV9 and TRBJ2-1; D might be TRBD2 (5 bases). Trimming removed 0 bases from V and 0 bases from J, with 22 bases in between. This CDR3 is 20 amino acids long. Germline V gene data show CDR1 as SGDLS and CDR2 as YYNGEE. CDR3 DNA sequence: TGTGCCAGCAGCGTAGGAACTAGAGCTGGATTTATGAGCTCCTACAATGAGCAGTTCTTC. It yields the protein CASSVGTRAGFMSSYNEQFF.

This chain links TRBV20-1 with TRBJ2-7, with D uncertain. The V and J ends lost 3 bases and 4 bases respectively, with 7 bases between them. CDR1 is DFQATT and CDR2 is SNEGSKA in the germline V gene (reference sequence). The length of the CDR3 is 11 residues. The chain's CDR3 is CSASIVYEQYF. The CDR3 coding sequence is TGCAGTGCTAGTATCGTTTACGAGCAGTACTTC.

This sequence joins TRBV5-8 and TRBJ2-1; no firm D call. Trimming took 3 bases from V and 8 from J, leaving 6 bases between them. Germline V lookup: CDR1 SGHTS, CDR2 YDEGEE. The CDR3 runs to 11 residues. CDR3 nucleotide sequence: TGTGCCAGCAGCTCCTCCCATGAGCAGTTCTTC. It specifies CASSSSHEQFF.

This clone was detected once. The chain is built from TRBV9 and TRBJ2-5, with 7 positions matching TRBD2. The J segment lost 2 bases and the V segment lost 3 bases, leaving 1 base of the junction unmatched. Germline lookup yields CDR1 SGDLS and CDR2 YYNGEE. The CDR3 contains 13 residues. The CDR3 coding sequence is TGTGCCAGCAGCGCTAGCGGACAAGAGACCCAGTACTTC. Translated: CASSASGQETQYF.

The gene calls are TRBV28 and TRBJ2-7, with D possibly matching TRBD2 (5 bases). V lost 5 bases and J 4 bases, leaving 15 bases between the germline ends. Germline CDR1 MDHEN, CDR2 SYDVKM. The CDR3 consists of 14 residues. As DNA, the CDR3 is TGTGCCAGCAGTCCCCGGACGGGATATTACGAGCAGTACTTC. Protein: CASSPRTGYYEQYF. Combining the CDR3 with reference TRBV28 and TRBJ2-7 gives the whole variable domain DVKVTQSSRYLVKRTGEKVFLECVQDMDHENMFWYRQDPGLGLRLIYFSYDVKMKEKGDIPEGYSVSREKKERFSLILESASTNQTSMYLCASSPRTGYYEQYFGPGTRLTVT.